One T cell receptor (beta chain) is described in this entry. This record comes from a study of control samples from healthy donors and cancer patients. TCRdb's copy holds only in-frame clones and misses some; the assay was immunoSEQ multiplex PCR. The sample carries some 120,000 clones, around nine tenths recorded once. The CDR3 covers 16 residues. Trimming left V 2 bases short and J 3 bases short, with 15 bases between. Germline CDR1 SGHTS, CDR2 YDEGEE. The sample was blood. The rearrangement links TRBV5-8 to TRBJ2-1; D call uncertain. The sequence was collected from a man younger than 45 in good health. CDR3 amino acids: CASSFRRSVVYNEQFF. DNA of the CDR3: TGTGCCAGCAGCTTTCGCAGGTCGGTGGTCTACAATGAGCAGTTCTTC. The full variable domain, with the rest looked up from reference TRBV5-8 and TRBJ2-1, is EAGVTQSPTHLIKTRGQQATLRCSPISGHTSVYWYQQALGLGLQFLLWYDEGEERNRGNFPPRFSGRQFPNYSSELNVNALELEDSALYLCASSFRRSVVYNEQFFGPGTRLTVL.